This T cell receptor (beta chain) was observed in a study of blood T cell repertoires in COVID-19. Study in general: Whether acute or convalescent, the COVID-19 samples came from the United States, Italy and Spain. PBMCs, B-cell-depleted T cells, or T cells were the source of the cDNA or gDNA that made up the material.

The ends lost 5 bases at V and 10 bases at J; junction bases unmatched: 8. The germline CDR1 and CDR2 sequences are SGHTA and FQGTGA. This CDR3 is built from 15 residues. The assay was immunoSEQ multiplex PCR, and TCRdb's table has in-frame clones only and misses some. The profile shows a few hundred thousand clones, nearly 90% of them singletons. Participant reports of clinical history set cohort assignment. The receptor was derived from a woman aged 18-29 years with acute COVID-19. The V and J genes are TRBV7-3 and TRBJ2-1; 13 bases map to TRBD2. The source material was PBMCs or T cells enriched from blood (not recorded which). Here the CDR3 reads CASSKGTSGINEQFF. The DNA for the CDR3 is TGTGCCAGCAGCAAGGGGACTAGCGGGATAAACGAGCAGTTCTTC.